This T cell receptor beta chain emerged from a study of cytomegalovirus exposure and HLA in healthy donors. Study context: The Caucasian-associated ancestry cluster contained about four fifths of the approximately 410 genotyped donors. Study conclusions and caveats: Three CMV-associated chains were confirmed in vitro to be specific for CMV antigens.

Worth noting for this clone: The target antigen is unknown.

The PCR was carried out with 60 Vbeta primers and 13 Jbeta primers. Using immunoSEQ multiplex PCR, the repertoire was profiled, and TCRdb retains in-frame clones only, with some absent. In the table there are some 150,000 clones, about 60% of which are singletons. The germline gives CDR1 SGHRS, CDR2 YFSETQ. With V trimmed by 1 base and J by 2 bases, 5 bases remained unmatched. The CDR3 contains 15 residues. The TCR originated in a woman aged 55-69 years in good health and CMV-seropositive. This sequence joins TRBV5-1 and TRBJ1-1, with 7 bases fitting TRBD1. The specimen sequenced was PBMCs. CDR3 bases: TGCGCCAGCAGCTTGCAAGGGACAGTTAACACTGAAGCTTTCTTT. It translates to CASSLQGTVNTEAFF.